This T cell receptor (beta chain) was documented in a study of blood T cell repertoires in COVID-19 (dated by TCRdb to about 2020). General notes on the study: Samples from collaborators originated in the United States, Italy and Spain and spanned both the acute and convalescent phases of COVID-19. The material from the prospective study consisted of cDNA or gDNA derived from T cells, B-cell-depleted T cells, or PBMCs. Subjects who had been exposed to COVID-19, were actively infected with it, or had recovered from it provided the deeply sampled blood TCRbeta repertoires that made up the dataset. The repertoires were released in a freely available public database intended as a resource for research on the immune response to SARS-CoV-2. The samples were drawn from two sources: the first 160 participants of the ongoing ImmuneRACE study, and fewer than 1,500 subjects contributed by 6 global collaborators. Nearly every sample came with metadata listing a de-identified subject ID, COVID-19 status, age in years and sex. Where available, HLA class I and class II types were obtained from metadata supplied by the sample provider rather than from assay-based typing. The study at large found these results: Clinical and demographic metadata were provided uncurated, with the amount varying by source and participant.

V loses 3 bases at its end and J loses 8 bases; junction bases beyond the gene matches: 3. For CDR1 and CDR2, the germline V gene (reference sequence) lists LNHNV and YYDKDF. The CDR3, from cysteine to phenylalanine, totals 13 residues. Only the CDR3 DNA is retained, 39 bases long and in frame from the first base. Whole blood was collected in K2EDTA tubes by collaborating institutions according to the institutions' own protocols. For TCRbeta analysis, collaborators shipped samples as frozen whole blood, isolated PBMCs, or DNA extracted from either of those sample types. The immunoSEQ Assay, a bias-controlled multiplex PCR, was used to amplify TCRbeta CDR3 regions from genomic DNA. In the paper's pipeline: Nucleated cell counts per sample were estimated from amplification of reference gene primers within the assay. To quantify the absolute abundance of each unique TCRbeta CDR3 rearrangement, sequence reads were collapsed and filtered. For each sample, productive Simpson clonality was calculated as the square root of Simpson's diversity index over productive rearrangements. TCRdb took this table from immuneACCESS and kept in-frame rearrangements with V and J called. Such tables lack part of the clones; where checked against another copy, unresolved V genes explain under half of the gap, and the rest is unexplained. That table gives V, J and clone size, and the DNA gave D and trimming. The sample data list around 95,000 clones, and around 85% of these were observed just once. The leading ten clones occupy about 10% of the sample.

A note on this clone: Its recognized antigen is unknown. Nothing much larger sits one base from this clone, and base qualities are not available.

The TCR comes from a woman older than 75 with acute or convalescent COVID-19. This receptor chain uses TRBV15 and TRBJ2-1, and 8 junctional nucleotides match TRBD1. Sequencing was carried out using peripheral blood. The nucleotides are TGTGCCACCAGCAGGCAGGGGGCAGATGAGCAGTTCTTC. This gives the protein CATSRQGADEQFF.